The 16 T cell receptor beta chains given below trace back to one sample, sequenced in a study of spatial heterogeneity in lung cancer. MiXCR, run by TCRdb on the 5' RACE reads, gives a single entry per CDR3 protein. Among 17,000 or so distinct CDR3 sequences listed, over 8.5% were seen once. Time point meaning: blood at routine non-recurrence follow-up after resection. Sequenced here: PBMCs, sampled at follow-up. The receptors derive from a male donor with early-stage non-small cell lung cancer.

This clonotype was counted ten times or more. The rearrangement links TRBV6-4 to TRBJ2-3, with TRBD1 identical over 9 bases. The CDR3 is 14 residues long. Germline V gene sequence: CDR1 MRHNA, CDR2 SNTAGT. V shed 6 bases, J shed 3 bases, and the junction held 4 bases outside the gene matches. CDR3 sequence reads: CASSRTGETDTQYF. The CDR3 DNA follows: TGTGCCAGCAGCCGGACAGGGGAAACAGATACGCAGTATTTT.

This clonotype was detected ten times or more. This sequence joins TRBV14 and TRBJ2-1; the match to TRBD1 covers 11 bases. This CDR3 contains 16 residues. Germline V gene lookup returns CDR1 SGHDN and CDR2 FVKESK. V lost 1 base, J lost 3 bases, and 2 bases stayed unmatched. CDR3 sequence (DNA): TGTGCCAGCAGCCAAGCGGACAGGGGGCGCTACAATGAGCAGTTCTTC. Translating it yields CASSQADRGRYNEQFF.

There are many counts of this clonotype. The chain combines TRBV3-1 with TRBJ2-5, with D possibly matching TRBD1 (5 bases). This CDR3 comprises 14 residues. V shed 0 bases and J shed 7 bases, with 12 bases lying between them. Germline V gives CDR1 LGHDT, CDR2 YNNKEL (reference sequence). CDR3 region: CASSQDAGSGTQYF. The CDR3 DNA is TGTGCCAGCAGCCAAGATGCAGGGTCGGGGACCCAGTACTTC.

This clonotype was seen ten or more times. V usage is TRBV6-5 and J usage is TRBJ2-1; D uncertain. The V gene's germline CDR1 is MNHEY and CDR2 SVGAGI. Trimming shortened V by 7 bases and J by 1 base, and 11 bases separated the two germline ends. This CDR3 is 14 amino acids long. The CDR3 reads CASTHRDSYNEQFF. The DNA for the CDR3 is TGTGCCAGCACCCATCGTGATTCCTACAATGAGCAGTTCTTC.

There are many counts of this clonotype. This sequence joins TRBV4-1 and TRBJ2-7; no clear D. The length of the CDR3 is 14 residues. In germline, CDR1 is MGHRA, CDR2 YSYEKL. Trimming removed 4 bases from V and 2 bases from J, with 12 bases in between. In DNA, the CDR3 is TGCGCCAGCAGCCCGCCCCTGGACCCCTACGAGCAGTACTTC. This translates into CASSPPLDPYEQYF.

This clonotype has more than one count but fewer than ten. The V gene is TRBV9, the J gene TRBJ2-7; D gene uncertain. The CDR3 is 12 amino acids. Germline-derived CDR1 and CDR2 are SGDLS and YYNGEE. Trimming cost V 2 bases and J 3 bases, with 6 bases left between them. This chain's CDR3 is CASSVDDYEQYF. Written as DNA, the CDR3 is TGTGCCAGCAGCGTTGACGACTACGAGCAGTACTTC.

A few counts support this clonotype. The chain carries TRBV4-2 and TRBJ2-6, with 10 bases matching TRBD1. Looked up from germline, CDR1 is LGHNA and CDR2 is YNFKEQ. There are 19 residues in the CDR3. V lost 3 bases, J lost 0 bases, and 8 bases stayed unmatched. The CDR3 sequence: CASSHPSGTGVSGANVLTF. CDR3 bases: TGTGCCAGCAGCCACCCTTCCGGGACAGGGGTCTCTGGGGCCAACGTCCTGACTTTC.

This clonotype came up many times. This chain links TRBV7-9 with TRBJ2-7; TRBD1 aligns across 12 bases. Germline assignment: CDR1 SEHNR and CDR2 FQNEAQ (reference sequence). The CDR3 loop spans 13 amino acids. J was trimmed by 3 bases and V by 8 bases; bases with no gene match: 2. CDR3 DNA sequence: TGTGCCAGCGGGACAGGGGGCATCTACGAGCAGTACTTC. Translation: CASGTGGIYEQYF.

This clonotype was seen many times. The rearrangement joins TRBV29-1 to TRBJ2-5, with TRBD2 matching over 9 bases. Trimming cost V 2 bases and J 1 base; bases outside gene matches: 5. The CDR3 totals 15 residues. The germline gives CDR1 SQVTM, CDR2 ANQGSEA. In DNA, the CDR3 is TGCAGCGTTGAATGGCTAGCGGGACTCCAAGAGACCCAGTACTTC. Translated, it gives CSVEWLAGLQETQYF.

The chain couples TRBV7-2 to TRBJ1-5, with D possibly being TRBD1 (6 bases). V was pared by 0 bases and J by 3 bases, with 15 bases between. Germline lookup yields CDR1 SGHTA and CDR2 FQGNSA. The CDR3 is 17 residues long. The chain's CDR3 is CASSLAGGAVSNQPQHF. CDR3 nucleotide sequence: TGTGCCAGCAGCTTAGCAGGGGGGGCAGTGTCCAATCAGCCCCAGCATTTT.

Many counts were recorded for this clonotype. The J gene is TRBJ2-3, the V gene TRBV5-6; 7 positions match TRBD1. Germline V gene lookup returns CDR1 SGHDT and CDR2 YYEEEE. Losses at the gene ends were 2 bases for V and 0 bases for J; bases not matched to a gene: 9. The CDR3 is 17 residues long. The CDR3 DNA follows: TGTGCCAGCAGCTTTATGGTACGGGACAGTAGCACAGATACGCAGTATTTT. This gives the protein CASSFMVRDSSTDTQYF.

This clonotype was counted at least ten times. V gene TRBV6-2 or TRBV6-3 combines with J gene TRBJ2-7, with D uncertain. The CDR3 length is 14 residues. V lost 6 bases to trimming and J lost 3 bases, with 15 bases between them. CDR1 MNHEY and CDR2 SVGEGT come from the germline V gene. CDR3 sequence (DNA): TGTGCCAGCAGACCCACCGGGCCGTACTACGAGCAGTACTTC. It specifies CASRPTGPYYEQYF.

This clonotype was picked up many times. The chain employs TRBV11-2 and TRBJ1-1; the D gene is possibly TRBD1 (6 bases). CDR3 length: 13 amino acids. The germline CDR1 and CDR2 sequences are SGHAT and FQNNGV. Trimming took off 3 bases at V and 3 bases at J, with 8 bases between the two ends. The CDR3 DNA sequence: TGTGCCAGCAGCTTCGCAGGGGACACTGAAGCTTTCTTT. Residues: CASSFAGDTEAFF.

This clonotype has at least ten counts. This rearrangement joins TRBV7-2 to TRBJ2-1, with a weak D call TRBD1 (6 bases). CDR1 is SGHTA and CDR2 is FQGNSA in the germline V gene. Trimming took off 4 bases at V and 4 bases at J, with 14 bases between the two ends. The CDR3 length is 15 residues. CDR3 protein: CASSSLGGGYNEQFF. In DNA, the CDR3 is TGTGCCAGCAGCTCCCTAGGGGGTGGGTACAATGAGCAGTTCTTC.

This clonotype was found a few times. DNA for the CDR3: TGTGCCAGCAGTTACAAGGGTTTTCAAGAGACCCAGTACTTC. Its protein is CASSYKGFQETQYF. The chain has TRBV6-5 and TRBJ2-5; D call uncertain. Germline V gene data show CDR1 as MNHEY and CDR2 as SVGAGI. The CDR3 extends over 14 amino acids. V gave up 2 bases and J gave up 2 bases, with 9 bases separating them.

This clonotype was detected ten times or more. This sequence joins TRBV6-1 and TRBJ1-2; weak D call: TRBD1 (5 bases). The CDR3 totals 14 residues. Germline V CDR1 and CDR2: MNHNS, SASEGT. Trimming stripped 7 bases from V and 4 bases from J, with 16 bases between. CDR3 amino acids: CASTEGVQIYGYTF. In DNA, the CDR3 is TGTGCCAGCACCGAAGGGGTCCAGATCTATGGCTACACCTTC.